The rows below give T cell receptor beta chains drawn from one sample of a study of somatic mutations in cytotoxic T cells in rheumatoid arthritis. Clones were sequenced by immunoSEQ multiplex PCR, and TCRdb holds only the in-frame ones, with some missing. The sample has over 10,000 clones, 80% seen once. Sequenced: CD8+ T cells sorted from blood. Receptor source: a man aged 50-60 years in good health. The CDR3 runs from the conserved cysteine through the conserved F or W. A D gene is named only where the DNA matches it firmly. Clone size, where shown, is once, few, many, or a class for clones that have expanded.

j_call v_call clone_size d_call cdr3_aa cdr3_nt
TRBJ2-1 TRBV27 - TRBD2 CASSLLLSGGAGNEQFF TGTGCCAGCAGTTTACTTCTTAGCGGGGGGGCCGGCAATGAGCAGTTCTTC
TRBJ1-2 TRBV7-9 - - CASADHDRSYGYTF TGTGCCAGCGCCGACCACGACAGGAGCTATGGCTACACCTTC
TRBJ2-1 TRBV28 - - CASSLADNEQFF TGTGCCAGCAGTTTAGCTGACAATGAGCAGTTCTTC
TRBJ2-5 TRBV18 few - CASSPYNSQETQYF TGTGCCAGCTCACCATATAACAGTCAAGAGACCCAGTACTTC
TRBJ1-3 TRBV12-5 few TRBD1 CASGLVRGTGLLLSGNTIYF TGTGCTAGTGGTTTGGTACGGGGGACAGGGCTCCTTTTATCTGGAAACACCATATATTTT
TRBJ2-7 TRBV5-4 - - CASSLGVGREQYF TGTGCCAGCAGCTTGGGGGTGGGGCGCGAGCAGTACTTC
TRBJ1-5 TRBV19 - - CASSWRFYQPQHF TGTGCCAGTAGTTGGCGATTTTATCAGCCCCAGCATTTT
TRBJ2-7 TRBV30 - TRBD1 CAWRGTDRYEQYF TGTGCCTGGAGGGGGACAGACCGCTACGAGCAGTACTTC
TRBJ2-1 TRBV2 once - CASSEVGSADNEQFF TGTGCCAGCAGTGAAGTGGGGTCGGCGGACAATGAGCAGTTCTTC
TRBJ2-1 TRBV7-9 - - CASSLTAGSTFYNEQFF TGTGCCAGCAGCTTAACCGCTGGCTCTACCTTTTACAATGAGCAGTTCTTC
TRBJ1-1 TRBV7-9 - - CASSSTRTRGGGSEAFF TGTGCCAGCAGTTCAACCCGAACCCGGGGGGGTGGATCCGAAGCTTTCTTT
TRBJ2-3 TRBV6-5 few - CASSTGKTDTQYF TGTGCCAGCAGTACAGGGAAAACAGATACGCAGTATTTT
TRBJ2-7 TRBV11-3 - - CASSLTDAYEQYF TGTGCCAGCAGCTTGACAGATGCCTACGAGCAGTACTTC
TRBJ2-2 TRBV29-1 - TRBD2 CSVRSSGRLTGELFF TGCAGCGTTCGGTCTAGCGGGAGGCTCACCGGGGAGCTGTTTTTT
TRBJ2-1 TRBV11-3 - TRBD2 CASLDGQSGSHYNEQFF TGTGCCAGCCTCGATGGTCAAAGCGGGAGTCACTACAATGAGCAGTTCTTC
TRBJ1-4 TRBV19 - - CASSMDSGDLWKLFF TGTGCCAGTAGTATGGATTCAGGAGACTTATGGAAACTGTTTTTT
TRBJ2-7 TRBV10-3 once TRBD1 CAISESSGYRGYEQYF TGTGCCATCAGTGAGTCCAGTGGATACAGGGGCTACGAGCAGTACTTC
TRBJ1-2 TRBV15 once TRBD1 CATSRDRQGQGYTF TGTGCCACCAGCAGAGATCGACAGGGGCAAGGCTACACCTTC
TRBJ1-2 TRBV7-9 - TRBD1 CASSFGQGVGYTF TGTGCCAGCAGCTTTGGACAGGGAGTTGGCTACACCTTC
TRBJ2-3 TRBV7-2 - - CASSLGSGLMSTDTQYF TGTGCCAGCAGCTTAGGGAGTGGACTGATGAGCACAGATACGCAGTATTTT
TRBJ1-4 TRBV7-6 - - CASSGREVGKLFF TGTGCCAGCAGCGGCAGGGAAGTAGGGAAACTGTTTTTT
TRBJ1-6 TRBV2 - - CASSYPSSGTAGSSYNSPLHF TGTGCCAGTTCTTACCCCTCCTCCGGGACGGCAGGAAGCTCCTATAATTCACCCCTCCACTTT
TRBJ1-4 TRBV4-1 - - CAISDLGDEKLFF TGCGCCATTTCAGATCTAGGGGATGAAAAACTGTTTTTT
TRBJ1-5 TRBV6-1 medium-sized - CASSTAVDNQPQHF TGTGCCAGCAGTACGGCAGTGGACAATCAGCCCCAGCATTTT
TRBJ1-2 TRBV11-2 medium-sized TRBD1 CASSAWDRGVANYGYTF TGTGCCAGCAGCGCATGGGACAGGGGAGTCGCTAACTATGGCTACACCTTC
TRBJ2-1 TRBV5-7 - - CASSSTEGLYNEQFF TGTGCCAGCAGCTCGACCGAGGGTCTGTACAATGAGCAGTTCTTC
TRBJ2-3 TRBV5-1 - TRBD2 CASTTRGGLAASTDTQYF TGCGCCAGCACCACCCGGGGCGGCCTAGCGGCTAGCACAGATACGCAGTATTTT
TRBJ2-1 TRBV11-2 - - CASSLTWDNSYNEQFF TGTGCCAGCAGCTTGACTTGGGACAATTCCTACAATGAGCAGTTCTTC
TRBJ2-2 TRBV6-6 - - CASSYSTRVFF TGTGCCAGCAGTTACTCGACCCGGGTGTTTTTT
TRBJ2-1 TRBV5-1 - - CASSLGGSYNEQFF TGCGCCAGCAGCTTGGGGGGCAGTTACAATGAGCAGTTCTTC
TRBJ1-2 TRBV28 - - CASGQNYGYTF TGTGCCAGCGGACAGAACTATGGCTACACCTTC
TRBJ1-5 TRBV10-1 few - CASKAGKAEDSNQPQHF TGCGCCAGCAAAGCAGGGAAGGCGGAGGATAGCAATCAGCCCCAGCATTTT
TRBJ1-6 TRBV4-2 few - CASSQDFWVLRNSPLHF TGTGCCAGCAGCCAAGATTTTTGGGTCCTCCGCAATTCACCCCTCCACTTT
TRBJ2-3 TRBV4-2 - TRBD2 CASSQSPGLVSDTQYF TGTGCCAGCAGCCAATCCCCGGGACTAGTTTCAGATACGCAGTATTTT
TRBJ2-7 TRBV30 few - CAWSVSSSYEQYF TGTGCCTGGAGTGTCTCAAGCTCCTACGAGCAGTACTTC
TRBJ2-1 TRBV28 - - CASRPLTGGEFF TGTGCCAGCAGGCCCCTGACCGGCGGAGAGTTCTTC
TRBJ2-2 TRBV19 once - CASSIPLGELFF TGTGCCAGTAGTATCCCCCTCGGGGAGCTGTTTTTT
TRBJ1-4 TRBV9 once - CASSSRAAQNEKLFF TGTGCCAGCAGCTCACGGGCGGCCCAAAATGAAAAACTGTTTTTT
TRBJ1-1 TRBV7-8 - - CASSLSAGWGTEAFF TGTGCCAGCAGCTTATCAGCGGGGTGGGGCACTGAAGCTTTCTTT
TRBJ1-5 TRBV16 - - CASTFLSNQPQHF TGTGCCAGCACCTTTCTTAGCAATCAGCCCCAGCATTTT
TRBJ1-1 TRBV6-1 - - CASGTGMNTEAFF TGTGCCAGCGGGACGGGCATGAACACTGAAGCTTTCTTT
TRBJ1-5 TRBV28 - - CASSRLGGRGNQPQHF TGTGCCAGCAGTCGCCTTGGGGGGCGAGGCAATCAGCCCCAGCATTTT
TRBJ1-3 TRBV6-1 few TRBD1 CASSPDRVDTIYF TGTGCCAGCAGCCCGGACAGGGTAGACACCATATATTTT
TRBJ2-1 TRBV19 - - CASSMGGLNEQFF TGTGCCAGTAGTATGGGGGGGCTGAATGAGCAGTTCTTC
TRBJ1-1 TRBV29-1 - - CSVANTEAFF TGCAGCGTTGCCAACACTGAAGCTTTCTTT
TRBJ1-3 TRBV28 - - CASSGGSGNTIYF TGTGCCAGCAGTGGGGGGTCCGGAAACACCATATATTTT
TRBJ1-5 TRBV6-7 once - CASTKGVRQPQHF TGTGCCAGCACTAAGGGAGTTCGGCAGCCCCAGCATTTT
TRBJ2-3 TRBV7-9 - TRBD1 CASSGTASTDTQYF TGTGCCAGCAGCGGGACAGCAAGCACAGATACGCAGTATTTT
TRBJ1-2 TRBV4-3 few - CASSPGQYFTNYGYTF TGCGCCAGCAGCCCCGGACAGTACTTCACTAACTATGGCTACACCTTC
TRBJ1-3 TRBV7-9 - TRBD1 CASSNQGAGVSGNTIYF TGTGCCAGCAGCAATCAGGGGGCCGGAGTATCTGGAAACACCATATATTTT
TRBJ2-5 TRBV6-7 few TRBD1 CASSYNPTTANTIGTGRETQYF TGTGCCAGCAGTTACAACCCCACGACCGCCAACACTATCGGGACAGGGCGAGAGACCCAGTACTTC
TRBJ2-7 TRBV11-3 - TRBD2 CASSSLAGARRTFEQYF TGTGCCAGCAGCTCACTAGCGGGAGCAAGGCGTACGTTCGAGCAGTACTTC
TRBJ1-6 TRBV6-4 medium-sized TRBD1 CASSATFDRGHNSPLHF TGTGCCAGCAGTGCCACCTTCGACAGGGGGCATAATTCACCCCTCCACTTT